This T cell receptor (beta chain) is from a study of blood T cell repertoires in COVID-19. Generated by immunoSEQ multiplex PCR, the TCRdb table keeps only in-frame clones and is missing some. The data hold some 150,000 clones, with approximately 85% observed a single time. The CDR3 contains 13 residues. Germline V gene sequence: CDR1 GTSNPN, CDR2 SVGIG (reference sequence). Trimming took 4 bases from V and 4 from J, leaving 14 bases between them. The sequenced sample was peripheral blood. The V gene is TRBV30, the J gene TRBJ2-7; perhaps TRBD2 as D (6 bases). The TCR was taken from a woman in her fifties or sixties with COVID-19, enrolled during active disease. The DNA for the CDR3 is TGTGCCTGGACCTCCGGGGCGGGGTACGAGCAGTACTTC. As protein: CAWTSGAGYEQYF.